Following are 16 T cell receptor beta chains from one sample sequenced in a study of T cells in localized non-small cell lung cancer. Assay: immunoSEQ multiplex PCR; the TCRdb copy retains only in-frame clones and omits some. The repertoire includes fewer than 45,000 clones, about nine tenths of them detected once, and about 2.6% sits in the top ten. The material sequenced was peripheral blood, taken before any cancer treatment. The receptors here all came from a female donor aged 60 or older with stage I squamous cell lung carcinoma.

The chain has TRBV6-5 and TRBJ1-2, with D possibly TRBD1 on 6 matching bases. Germline CDR1 reads MNHEY; CDR2 reads SVGAGI. The CDR3 spans 14 residues. Trimming removed 2 bases from V and 8 bases from J, with 15 bases in between. CDR3 sequence (DNA): TGTGCCAGCAGTTACGCCTCAGGGGTTAGCGGCTACACCTTC. It translates to CASSYASGVSGYTF.

CDR3 sequence (DNA): TGTGCCTGGAGCCAGGGGGGGTACAATGAGCAGTTCTTC. This encodes CAWSQGGYNEQFF. V gene TRBV30 combines with J gene TRBJ2-1; either TRBD1 or TRBD2 may supply D (7 bases each). Trimming took 3 bases from V and 4 from J, leaving 10 bases between them. The germline V gene has CDR1 GTSNPN and CDR2 SVGIG (reference sequence). The CDR3 runs 13 residues. Full variable domain (missing parts from reference TRBV30 and TRBJ2-1): SQTIHQWPATLVQPVGSPLSLECTVEGTSNPNLYWYRQAAGRGLQLLFYSVGIGQISSEVPQNLSASRPQDRQFILSSKKLLLSDSGFYLCAWSQGGYNEQFFGPGTRLTVL.

The chain employs TRBV27 and TRBJ1-5; D call uncertain. CDR1 MNHEY and CDR2 SMNVEV come from the germline V gene (reference sequence). V lost 4 bases, J lost 1 base, and 14 bases lay in between. The CDR3 loop spans 16 amino acids. DNA of the CDR3: TGTGCCAGCAGTTCCTTCAAGTTCGTCAGCAATCAGCCCCAGCATTTT. It encodes CASSSFKFVSNQPQHF.

The chain couples TRBV6-1 to TRBJ1-4; TRBD1 aligns across 7 bases. The V gene end was trimmed by 2 bases and the J gene end by 0 bases; junction bases not matched to a gene: 9. The CDR3 has 18 amino acids. The germline V gene encodes CDR1 MNHNS and CDR2 SASEGT. The CDR3 is CASSESRQGFATNEKLFF. Here the CDR3 DNA reads TGTGCCAGCAGTGAATCGAGACAGGGATTTGCAACTAATGAAAAACTGTTTTTT.

CDR3 nucleotides: TGTGCCAGCAGTTTGAGCGGGAGCTACAATGAGCAGTTCTTC. It encodes CASSLSGSYNEQFF. The V call is TRBV28, the J call TRBJ2-1; 8 nucleotides match TRBD2. The CDR3 contains 14 residues. The ends lost 3 bases at V and 3 bases at J; junction bases unmatched: 1. CDR1 and CDR2 from the germline V gene are MDHEN and SYDVKM.

The rearrangement joins TRBV18 to TRBJ2-7, with D possibly being TRBD2 (6 bases). The V and J ends lost 3 bases and 5 bases respectively, with 20 bases between them. This CDR3 region has 16 residues. In germline, CDR1 is KGHSH, CDR2 LQKENI. The CDR3 here is CASSPLAGRGKDEQYF. CDR3 in DNA: TGTGCCAGCTCACCCCTGGCCGGACGGGGGAAGGACGAGCAGTACTTC.

This sequence joins TRBV27 and TRBJ2-1, with D hard to call. CDR1 is MNHEY and CDR2 is SMNVEV in the germline V gene (reference sequence). The CDR3 sequence is 12 residues long. V lost 3 bases to trimming and J lost 10 bases, with 10 bases between them. The CDR3 here is CASSFGGWEQFF. The CDR3 DNA reads TGTGCCAGCAGTTTCGGTGGGTGGGAGCAGTTCTTC.

This chain joins TRBV15 and TRBJ2-7; D could derive from TRBD1 or TRBD2 (5 bases each). This CDR3 is built from 12 residues. Germline loops: CDR1 LNHNV, CDR2 YYDKDF (reference sequence). Trimming took off 1 base at V and 9 bases at J, with 10 bases between the two ends. CDR3 coding DNA: TGTGCCACCAGCAGAGGGGGACCACCGCAGTACTTC. It yields the protein CATSRGGPPQYF.

The J gene is TRBJ2-7, the V gene TRBV12-5, with TRBD2 matching over 7 bases. The CDR3 contains 15 residues. CDR1 LGHNT and CDR2 FRNRAP come from the germline V gene. V lost 0 bases to trimming and J lost 5 bases; unmatched junction nucleotides: 7. CDR3 region: CASGLVSGGWHEQYF. CDR3 coding DNA: TGTGCTAGTGGTTTGGTATCCGGGGGGTGGCACGAGCAGTACTTC.

This clone appeared a few times. V usage is TRBV12-5 and J usage is TRBJ1-1; D gene unclear. Germline lookup yields CDR1 LGHNT and CDR2 FRNRAP. V lost 0 bases and J 4 bases, leaving 12 bases between the germline ends. The CDR3 consists of 15 residues. The CDR3 nucleotides are TGTGCTAGTGGTTTGGTGAGGGTCGTCGTCACTGAAGCTTTCTTT. Amino acid sequence: CASGLVRVVVTEAFF.

The chain recombines TRBV9 with TRBJ2-3, with 7 bases lining up with TRBD2. The length of the CDR3 is 15 residues. Germline CDR1 SGDLS, CDR2 YYNGEE. Trimming at V came to 0 bases and at J to 1 base, leaving 2 bases not matched to a gene. The chain's CDR3 is CASSVGGRGTDTQYF. CDR3 nucleotides: TGTGCCAGCAGCGTAGGGGGGAGGGGCACAGATACGCAGTATTTT. The full variable domain, in which reference TRBV9 and TRBJ2-3 provide the parts outside the CDR3, is DSGVTQTPKHLITATGQRVTLRCSPRSGDLSVYWYQQSLDQGLQFLIQYYNGEERAKGNILERFSAQQFPDLHSELNLSSLELGDSALYFCASSVGGRGTDTQYFGPGTRLTVL.

The chain is built from TRBV10-3 and TRBJ1-2; 9 bases map to TRBD1. CDR1 and CDR2 (germline): ENHRY, SYGVKD. Trimming removed 4 bases from V and 8 bases from J; junction bases left unmatched: 17. The length of the CDR3 is 17 residues. The CDR3 nucleotides are TGTGCCATCAGTGGCCCCGGGACAGGGAAGTCATCTGCGGGCTACACCTTC. Its protein product is CAISGPGTGKSSAGYTF.

The chain joins TRBV4-3 to TRBJ2-2; D gene uncertain. The CDR3 is made up of 13 amino acids. The V gene's germline CDR1 is LGHNA and CDR2 YSLEER. Deletions cut 1 base from V and 6 bases from J, with 6 bases between. CDR3 sequence reads: CASSQVRSGELFF. CDR3 DNA: TGCGCCAGCAGCCAAGTCAGGTCCGGGGAGCTGTTTTTT.

DNA for the CDR3: TGTGCTAGTGGACCCGGACTAGCGGATTACAATGAGCAGTTCTTC. Translated: CASGPGLADYNEQFF. J is TRBJ2-1 and V is TRBV12-5, with 10 bases aligning to TRBD2. Trimming cost V 6 bases and J 4 bases; bases outside gene matches: 6. Germline assignment: CDR1 LGHNT and CDR2 FRNRAP. This CDR3 spans 15 amino acids.

The chain couples TRBV4-2 to TRBJ2-1, with 8 bases aligning to TRBD1. V lost 3 bases to trimming and J lost 8 bases; unmatched junction nucleotides: 9. Germline values: CDR1 LGHNA, CDR2 YNFKEQ. The CDR3 contains 15 residues. CDR3 in amino acids: CASSHQRGTGDEQFF. The CDR3 bases are TGTGCCAGCAGCCATCAAAGGGGGACAGGAGATGAGCAGTTCTTC.

V gene TRBV4-1 combines with J gene TRBJ2-5, with 7 bases matching TRBD2. Trimming removed 4 bases from V and 0 bases from J; junction bases left unmatched: 2. In germline, CDR1 is MGHRA, CDR2 YSYEKL. The CDR3 has 14 amino acids. The CDR3 sequence: CASSPGGYQETQYF. CDR3 nucleotides: TGCGCCAGCAGCCCCGGGGGGTACCAAGAGACCCAGTACTTC.